This TCR beta chain was identified in a study of blood T cell repertoires in COVID-19 (dated by TCRdb to the early 2020s). In the study overall: Samples covering the acute and convalescent phases of COVID-19 were provided by collaborators in the United States, Italy and Spain. Subjects who had been exposed to COVID-19, were actively infected with it, or had recovered from it provided the deeply sampled blood TCRbeta repertoires that made up the dataset. The material from the prospective study consisted of cDNA or gDNA derived from T cells, B-cell-depleted T cells, or PBMCs. Sample metadata almost always included a de-identified subject ID, COVID-19 status, age in years and sex. The samples were drawn from two sources: the first 160 participants of the ongoing ImmuneRACE study, and 950 to 1,500 subjects contributed by 6 global collaborators. Where available, HLA class I and class II types were taken from metadata supplied by the sample provider and were not determined by assay-based typing. The repertoires were made available in a free public database intended to serve as a resource for research on the immune response to SARS-CoV-2. The research as a whole found: The amount of clinical and demographic metadata varied by source and participant and was provided uncurated.

Samples from volunteer blood donors who had recovered from COVID-19 were contributed by a second Seattle source. Each collaborating institution followed its own protocols to collect whole blood in K2EDTA tubes. For TCRbeta analysis, collaborator samples were shipped as frozen whole blood, as isolated PBMCs, or as DNA extracted from either sample type. TCRbeta CDR3 regions were amplified from genomic DNA using the immunoSEQ Assay, a bias-controlled multiplex PCR. The source study handled its data this way. The number of nucleated cells in each sample was estimated by amplification of reference gene primers within the assay. To quantify the absolute abundance of each unique TCRbeta CDR3 rearrangement, sequence reads were collapsed and filtered. Productive Simpson clonality was computed per sample as the square root of Simpson's diversity index over productive rearrangements. The source is immuneACCESS, and TCRdb retained only in-frame sequences with V and J called. Part of the clones is not carried over; for the studies checked, unresolved V genes explain less than half of this, and the remainder is unexplained. V and J calls and clone size are as listed in that table; D and trimming were resolved from the DNA. The sample data list roughly 200,000 clones, and around nine tenths of these were observed just once. The ten largest make up just under 0.9% of the sample.

CDR1 and CDR2, looked up from the germline V gene, are SGHVS and FNYEAQ. The cysteine opens and the phenylalanine closes a CDR3 of 14 amino acids. The only DNA kept is the CDR3, 42 bases in frame from the first base. V is trimmed back by 5 bases and J by 4 bases, and the junction contains 7 bases that no gene match accounts for. In the case of this clone: Its recognized antigen is unknown. The record has no base qualities; no much larger clone is one base away.

This sequence was found in a woman aged 18-35 years who had recovered from COVID-19. The V and J genes are TRBV7-6 and TRBJ1-1, and TRBD1 matches 7 of the central bases. Input material: peripheral blood. The CDR3 is CASSLRDRSTEAFF. The base sequence is TGTGCCAGCAGCCTCCGGGACAGAAGCACTGAAGCTTTCTTT.